The rows below give T cell receptor beta chains drawn from one sample of a study of Ad26.COV2.S vaccination and SARS-CoV-2 variants. Clones were read by immunoSEQ multiplex PCR, and TCRdb kept only the in-frame ones, dropping some. Seen here are hundreds of thousands of clones, around 86% observed once, and the top ten hold 3.4%. Sequenced material: peripheral blood, taken in a trial of Ad26.COV2.S vaccine versus placebo. These receptors originate from a person aged 18-65 years who received the Ad26.COV2.S COVID-19 vaccine or a placebo. Each CDR3 is given without its conserved first and last residue.

v_gene: TRBV11-3
j_gene: TRBJ2-1
CDR3aa: ASSLDPGGLSYNEQF

v_gene: TRBV6-5
j_gene: TRBJ1-3
CDR3aa: ASSYQGFSGNTIY

v_gene: TRBV9
j_gene: TRBJ1-2
CDR3aa: ASSVWDRVDSNYGYT

v_gene: TRBV5-1
j_gene: TRBJ1-2
CDR3aa: ASSPDPGGGVGYT

v_gene: TRBV7-8
j_gene: TRBJ2-7
CDR3aa: ASSLGQGAYEQY

v_gene: TRBV6-2/TRBV6-3
j_gene: TRBJ2-7
CDR3aa: ASSYSAGVSRPPYEQY

v_gene: TRBV4-2
j_gene: TRBJ2-5
CDR3aa: ASSQDGATGLETQY

v_gene: TRBV5-1
j_gene: TRBJ2-5
CDR3aa: ASSLDIGGALETQY

v_gene: TRBV12-3/TRBV12-4
j_gene: TRBJ2-7
CDR3aa: ASSLGPLEQY

v_gene: TRBV9
j_gene: TRBJ2-5
CDR3aa: ASSAGQGETQY

v_gene: TRBV20-1
j_gene: TRBJ2-1
CDR3aa: SASPGTSGGAKNEQF

v_gene: TRBV7-2
j_gene: TRBJ1-5
CDR3aa: ASSLEATGIGDQPQH

v_gene: TRBV6-6
j_gene: TRBJ2-2
CDR3aa: ASIQPPVTGELF

v_gene: TRBV4-3
j_gene: TRBJ2-7
CDR3aa: ASSPRDRENSYEQY

v_gene: TRBV4-3
j_gene: TRBJ2-5
CDR3aa: ASSQDLGAQY

v_gene: TRBV19
j_gene: TRBJ2-3
CDR3aa: ASSIVSSTDTQY

v_gene: TRBV14
j_gene: TRBJ2-2
CDR3aa: ASSQETGPGTGELF

v_gene: TRBV7-3
j_gene: TRBJ2-3
CDR3aa: ASSLTSGNTQY

v_gene: TRBV7-9
j_gene: TRBJ1-4
CDR3aa: ASSFLGRGEKLF

v_gene: TRBV19
j_gene: TRBJ1-5
CDR3aa: ASSPRFQPQH

v_gene: TRBV6-4
j_gene: TRBJ2-1
CDR3aa: ASSESGGSYNEQF

v_gene: TRBV19
j_gene: TRBJ2-3
CDR3aa: ASSFNTDTQY

v_gene: TRBV19
j_gene: TRBJ2-1
CDR3aa: ATRAGGNNEQF

v_gene: TRBV29-1
j_gene: TRBJ2-7
CDR3aa: SVRGGYEQY

v_gene: TRBV4-1
j_gene: TRBJ1-6
CDR3aa: ASSQDIGSPLH

v_gene: TRBV19
j_gene: TRBJ1-2
CDR3aa: ASSITQSRHGYT

v_gene: TRBV4-1
j_gene: TRBJ2-3
CDR3aa: ASSQAQLAGNTDTQY

v_gene: TRBV12-3/TRBV12-4
j_gene: TRBJ1-1
CDR3aa: ASRTGGTEAF

v_gene: TRBV4-2
j_gene: TRBJ2-2
CDR3aa: ASSQGGGELF